Below, 6 T cell receptor beta chains from the same sample are listed, as sequenced in a study of Graves' ophthalmopathy and Graves' hyperthyroidism. Amplified TCR beta CDR3 regions were obtained using RNA transcripts as template. First-round RT-PCR used HTBI primers; second-round multiplex PCR followed. TCRdb re-called the multiplex PCR reads with MiXCR, one entry per CDR3 protein. Of about 700,000 distinct CDR3 sequences listed, about two fifths are singletons. The sequencing sample was made of peripheral blood. All receptors come from an adult man with Graves' ophthalmopathy.

The rearrangement joins TRBV5-1 to TRBJ2-7; 8 nucleotides match TRBD2. The CDR3 contains 15 residues. CDR1 is SGHRS and CDR2 is YFSETQ in the germline V gene. The J segment lost 5 bases and the V segment lost 4 bases, leaving 11 bases of the junction unmatched. Here the CDR3 reads CASSLSGTFIHEQYF. The DNA of the CDR3 is TGCGCCAGCAGCCTTAGCGGGACCTTCATCCACGAGCAGTACTTC.

The sample holds many counts of this clonotype. The chain couples TRBV9 to TRBJ2-7, with 10 bases aligning to TRBD2. The CDR3 covers 16 residues. V lost 3 bases to trimming and J lost 4 bases; unmatched junction nucleotides: 10. CDR1 is SGDLS and CDR2 is YYNGEE in the germline V gene. CDR3 amino acids: CASSGRTSGAIYEQYF. CDR3 DNA sequence: TGTGCCAGCAGCGGTAGGACTAGCGGAGCGATTTACGAGCAGTACTTC.

DNA for the CDR3: TGTGCCAGTGCTCAGCGGGACACTGAAGCTTTCTTT. As protein: CASAQRDTEAFF. The J gene is TRBJ1-1, the V gene TRBV11-1; D uncertain. The V and J ends lost 9 bases and 3 bases respectively, with 11 bases between them. Germline V gene data show CDR1 as SGHAT and CDR2 as FQDESV (reference sequence). The CDR3 extends over 12 amino acids. The full variable domain, completed using reference TRBV11-1 and TRBJ1-1, is EAEVAQSPRYKITEKSQAVAFWCDPISGHATLYWYRQILGQGPELLVQFQDESVVDDSQLPKDRFSAERLKGVDSTLKIQPAELGDSAMYLCASAQRDTEAFFGQGTRLTVV.

This chain links TRBV15 with TRBJ2-3; D unclear. The V end lost 5 bases, the J end lost 3 bases, and 15 bases lay between the germline ends. CDR1 is LNHNV and CDR2 is YYDKDF in the germline V gene (reference sequence). The CDR3 runs to 15 residues. In DNA form, the CDR3 reads TGTGCCACCAGCCTAAACTCGGACGGGACAGATACGCAGTATTTT. Residues: CATSLNSDGTDTQYF.

The rearrangement uses TRBV25-1 and TRBJ1-5; D is uncertain. With 3 bases removed from V and 11 bases from J, the gap between germline ends came to 11 bases. CDR3 length: 12 residues. CDR1 is MGHDK, CDR2 SYGVNS, per germline. CDR3 DNA: TGTGCCAGCAGTGACCAACAAGAGACCCAGCATTTT. Amino acid sequence: CASSDQQETQHF.

CDR3 amino acids: CASSLQGQEESPLHF. Here the CDR3 DNA reads TGTGCCAGCAGCTTACAGGGCCAAGAAGAATCACCCCTCCACTTT. The chain recombines TRBV7-9 with TRBJ1-6, with TRBD1 as a possible D gene (5 bases). The V gene lost 2 bases and the J gene lost 10 bases, with 15 bases spanning the gap. The germline CDR1 and CDR2 sequences are SEHNR and FQNEAQ (reference sequence). CDR3 length equals 15 residues.